This TCR beta chain was recorded in a study of T-cell memory formation after mild COVID-19. For the study at large: Largely donor-specific TCR clusters were found.

CDR1 is SGDLS, CDR2 YYNGEE, per germline. With 10 bases clipped from V and 5 bases from J, the junction kept 10 bases outside the gene matches. The CDR3 spans 14 residues. This clonotype was recorded at least ten times. Its antigen is unknown. TCRdb re-called the 5' RACE reads through MiXCR, storing one row per CDR3 protein. The sample lists hundreds of thousands of distinct CDR3 sequences, around 8% occurring once. General study findings and limits: Pre-infection memory carried some responding clones, suggesting that cross-reactive memory joined. CD8+ contracting clones occupied EMRA, while CD4+ ones occupied mainly CM and EM. The study found balanced CD4/CD8 in clones contracting day 15 to 85 and a CD4+ lean in later expanders.

The sequenced sample was PBMCs or a T cell subset sorted from them (not recorded which). The rearrangement links TRBV9 to TRBJ2-2; 8 bases agree with TRBD2. The TCR originated in a young man who had mild COVID-19 (a few samples of this study predate the infection). Cell type and time point are not known. CDR3 in amino acids: CARGGGQTTGELFF. The DNA for the CDR3 is TGTGCCCGGGGGGGCGGACAGACTACCGGGGAGCTGTTTTTT.